This T cell receptor (beta chain) is from a study of blood T cell repertoires in COVID-19. Study summary: PBMCs, B-cell-depleted T cells, or T cells were the source of the cDNA or gDNA that made up the material.

Trimming removed 4 bases from V and 9 bases from J, with 13 bases in between. The CDR3 consists of 14 residues. The germline CDR1 and CDR2 sequences are MNHNY and SVGAGI (reference sequence). The authors' processing: Researchers report that nucleated cell counts were estimated from reference gene primer amplification. Method: immunoSEQ multiplex PCR; TCRdb's copy keeps in-frame clones and lacks some. The V and J calls and clone size come from that table; D and trimming were worked out from the DNA. The sample has approximately 400,000 clones; roughly 90% are singletons. Clinical history reported by participants formed the basis on which cohorts were assigned. Each exposed participant met a COVID-19 case in the 2 weeks preceding study entry.

The receptor's source is a woman aged 40 to 55 who had been exposed to COVID-19. The specimen was PBMCs or T cells enriched from blood (not recorded which). The chain joins TRBV6-6 to TRBJ1-6; D possibly corresponds to TRBD1 (5 bases). The CDR3 nucleotides read TGTGCCAGCAGTTGGGGCGACTCCAGTTCACCCCTCCACTTT. It yields the protein CASSWGDSSSPLHF.